This entry describes one T cell receptor beta chain. Its antigen is still unknown. TRB was amplified from around 230-520 ng of blood genomic DNA. BIOMED2 TRB-A/B primer pools were used in multiplex TRB PCR. TCRdb re-called the multiplex PCR reads through MiXCR, storing one row per CDR3 protein. Among 4,500 or so distinct CDR3 sequences, under 30% were seen once, and the ten largest hold around 35%. The data derive from a study of T and B cells in COVID-19 patients. Looking at the study overall: Peripheral blood came from COVID-19 patients with active infection or after recovery. Of over 19 active-infection patients, 12 were critically ill with mechanical ventilation or extracorporeal membrane oxygenation.

Whole-study results and caveats: At recovery TRB diversity and richness exceeded healthy donors, after highly clonal active COVID-19 repertoires. CD4+, regulatory T cell, CD8+ and sorted SARS-CoV-2-responsive or tetramer+ T cells were not yet sequenced.

The CDR3 has 12 residues. Germline CDR1 is SQVTM and CDR2 is ANQGSEA. V was clipped by 6 bases and J by 8 bases; unmatched bases: 1. The chain links TRBV29-1 to TRBJ2-2; 12 nucleotides align to TRBD2. Sequenced: blood. The source is a human donor with active COVID-19. The chain's CDR3 is CSVGTSGGELFF. The CDR3 DNA follows: TGCAGCGTCGGGACTAGCGGGGGGGAGCTGTTTTTT.